Below, 7 T cell receptor beta chains from the same sample are listed, as sequenced in a study of OX40 agonist ivuxolimab in advanced cancers. Measured with immunoSEQ multiplex PCR; TCRdb has only the in-frame clones, and not every one. The data show tens of thousands of clones, 70% to 90% seen once. This specimen was CD4+ or CD8+ T cells sorted from blood, taken in a trial of the OX40 agonist ivuxolimab. These receptors all come from an adult with an advanced solid tumor such as melanoma, head and neck, liver or kidney cancer.

The chain links TRBV7-9 to TRBJ2-3; 12 positions match TRBD2. This CDR3 is built from 17 residues. CDR1 and CDR2 (germline): SEHNR, FQNEAQ (reference sequence). Trimming at V came to 2 bases and at J to 5 bases, leaving 8 bases not matched to a gene. CDR3: CASSLRASGGAGDTQYF. Written as DNA, the CDR3 is TGTGCCAGCAGCTTACGAGCTAGCGGGGGGGCAGGAGATACGCAGTATTTT.

Points on this clone: At the DNA level, this CDR3 is encoded by other sequences in the same sample as well. The chain joins TRBV9 to TRBJ1-1; 7 nucleotides line up with TRBD1. Germline CDR1 is SGDLS and CDR2 is YYNGEE. The J segment lost 5 bases and the V segment lost 4 bases, leaving 2 bases of the junction unmatched. The CDR3 length is 12 residues. The CDR3 coding sequence is TGTGCCAGCAGCTCAGGGGGGACTGAAGCTTTCTTT. Translating gives CASSSGGTEAFF.

The chain employs TRBV6-1 and TRBJ2-6; D might be TRBD2 (5 bases). CDR1 MNHNS and CDR2 SASEGT come from the germline V gene. This CDR3 region has 16 residues. Trimming stripped 3 bases from V and 2 bases from J, with 11 bases between. The CDR3 DNA sequence: TGTGCCAGCAGTGAGTCGGGGTTTGCTGGGGCCAACGTCCTGACTTTC. Its protein product is CASSESGFAGANVLTF.

The rearrangement uses TRBV27 and TRBJ2-1; 9 nucleotides match TRBD2. V lost 2 bases and J lost 3; bases outside the gene matches: 2. Germline V gene data show CDR1 as MNHEY and CDR2 as SMNVEV (reference sequence). The CDR3 loop spans 15 amino acids. The DNA for the CDR3 is TGTGCCAGCAGTTTAGCGGGGGGGCACTACAATGAGCAGTTCTTC. Translation gives CASSLAGGHYNEQFF.

The DNA of the CDR3 is TGCGCCAGCAGCTTGGGTCGGGGCCTCTCCTACGAGCAGTACTTC. The encoded protein is CASSLGRGLSYEQYF. The chain combines TRBV5-1 with TRBJ2-7; possibly TRBD1 or TRBD2 for D (5 bases each). The CDR3 is 15 amino acids. Trimming removed 0 bases from V and 0 bases from J, with 10 bases in between. CDR1 is SGHRS and CDR2 is YFSETQ in the germline V gene.

The chain recombines TRBV27 with TRBJ2-7, with TRBD1 matching 8 bases. CDR3 size: 14 residues. Germline V gives CDR1 MNHEY, CDR2 SMNVEV (reference sequence). The trim removed 5 bases at V and 3 bases at J, leaving 6 bases unmatched. The CDR3 DNA reads TGTGCCAGCAGTACTAGAGGACAGGGCTACGAGCAGTACTTC. The encoded protein is CASSTRGQGYEQYF.

The rearrangement uses TRBV4-1 and TRBJ2-1; 13 positions agree with TRBD2. J gave up 4 bases and V 5 bases, and 8 bases lay outside the gene matches. This CDR3 is 17 amino acids long. Germline V gene lookup returns CDR1 MGHRA and CDR2 YSYEKL. The CDR3 spells CASSFRTSGGAYNEQFF. CDR3 DNA: TGCGCCAGCAGCTTCCGGACTAGCGGGGGCGCATACAATGAGCAGTTCTTC.